The 12 T cell receptor beta chains below come from one sample, sequenced in a study of shared clonotypes between healthy human individuals. CD45RO-negative, CCR7-selected cells formed the naive CD8 fraction, which excluded terminally differentiated effector memory CD45RA+ cells. The repertoire was sequenced with immunoSEQ multiplex PCR; TCRdb's copy has only in-frame clones and lacks some. The sample lists about 820,000 clones; around 93% were seen once. Sequenced material: naive CD8+ T cells sorted from blood. The receptors were gathered from a man in his thirties or forties in good health.

This chain links TRBV18 with TRBJ1-2; D may be TRBD1 (5 bases). CDR1 and CDR2 from the germline V gene are KGHSH and LQKENI. V was cut by 0 bases and J by 4 bases, with 15 bases left in between. This CDR3 is built from 16 residues. The CDR3 DNA reads TGTGCCAGCTCACCACCTATCCCTTCGACAGTCTATGGCTACACCTTC. Protein product: CASSPPIPSTVYGYTF.

The CDR3 DNA reads as TGTGCCAGCCTGGGGGGGGTTGTGGGTAGCTCCTACAATGAGCAGTTCTTC. Translated, it gives CASLGGVVGSSYNEQFF. This chain joins TRBV2 and TRBJ2-1, with TRBD2 identical over 7 bases. The CDR3 is 17 residues long. Looked up from germline, CDR1 is SNHLY and CDR2 is FYNNEI. J was trimmed by 0 bases and V by 8 bases; bases with no gene match: 13.

The chain links TRBV7-9 to TRBJ2-1; the D is unclear. Between the trimmed V and J ends, which lost 11 bases and 7 bases, there was a span of 9 bases. Germline lookup yields CDR1 SEHNR and CDR2 FQNEAQ (reference sequence). The CDR3 length is 10 residues. The CDR3 protein is CASLGNEQFF. The CDR3 DNA reads TGTGCCTCCCTAGGGAATGAGCAGTTCTTC.

This clone was detected only once. J is TRBJ2-7 and V is TRBV4-1; D not certain. V dropped 2 bases and J dropped 0 bases, with 11 bases sitting between them. Germline V gives CDR1 MGHRA, CDR2 YSYEKL. This CDR3 contains 15 residues. CDR3 region: CASSQSIPSSYEQYF. The CDR3 DNA follows: TGCGCCAGCAGCCAATCAATACCTAGCTCCTACGAGCAGTACTTC.

This clone showed up just a few times. V is TRBV7-9 and J is TRBJ1-2, with D tentatively TRBD1 (5 bases). Germline values: CDR1 SEHNR, CDR2 FQNEAQ (reference sequence). The V end was cut by 1 base, the J end by 3 bases, with 6 bases between. The CDR3 length is 13 residues. The CDR3 DNA follows: TGTGCCAGCAGCTTAGTGACAGACTATGGCTACACCTTC. Residues: CASSLVTDYGYTF.

V and J are TRBV15 and TRBJ2-1; D call uncertain. CDR1 is LNHNV, CDR2 YYDKDF, per germline (reference sequence). The CDR3 runs to 18 residues. V dropped 0 bases and J dropped 0 bases, with 15 bases sitting between them. CDR3 in amino acids: CATSREAPASSSYNEQFF. As DNA, the CDR3 is TGTGCCACCAGCAGAGAGGCTCCCGCGAGTAGCTCCTACAATGAGCAGTTCTTC.

The V call is TRBV19, the J call TRBJ2-7, with D perhaps TRBD2 (6 bases). Germline-derived CDR1 and CDR2 are LNHDA and SQIVND (reference sequence). The CDR3 has 15 residues. Trimming shortened V by 6 bases and J by 5 bases, and 20 bases separated the two germline ends. CDR3 amino acids: CASSRRGRDVDEQYF. The CDR3 coding sequence is TGTGCCAGTAGCCGGAGGGGCAGGGACGTCGACGAGCAGTACTTC.

J is TRBJ2-1 and V is TRBV7-9; TRBD2 might be the D (5 bases). Deletions cut 5 bases from V and 0 bases from J, with 14 bases between. This CDR3 region has 16 residues. CDR1 is SEHNR and CDR2 is FQNEAQ in the germline V gene (reference sequence). The CDR3 loop reads CASSPRTGSSYNEQFF. CDR3 DNA: TGTGCCAGCAGCCCCCGAACGGGATCCTCCTACAATGAGCAGTTCTTC.

The chain joins TRBV10-3 to TRBJ2-7; the D gene is possibly TRBD2 (5 bases). CDR1 is ENHRY and CDR2 is SYGVKD in the germline V gene. The CDR3 covers 11 residues. Between the trimmed V and J ends, which lost 6 bases and 2 bases, there was a span of 5 bases. CDR3 bases: TGTGCCATCAGGGGAGCCTACGAGCAGTACTTC. This sequence encodes CAIRGAYEQYF.

The V call is TRBV7-9, the J call TRBJ2-1, with 9 bases fitting TRBD2. The CDR3 extends over 16 amino acids. V was pared by 5 bases and J by 8 bases, with 13 bases of the junction left unmatched. Germline V gives CDR1 SEHNR, CDR2 FQNEAQ (reference sequence). For the CDR3, the DNA is TGTGCCAGCAGCACCCCTTCGCGGGAGGGCCACGATGAGCAGTTCTTC. This gives the protein CASSTPSREGHDEQFF.

The chain uses TRBV5-4 and TRBJ2-3, with D perhaps matching TRBD1 (6 bases). Deletions cut 3 bases from V and 2 bases from J, with 13 bases between. Per germline, CDR1 SGHNT and CDR2 YYREEE (reference sequence). The CDR3 covers 15 residues. The CDR3 region is CASSSQGQNTDTQYF. The CDR3 coding sequence is TGTGCCAGCAGCTCTCAGGGGCAGAACACAGATACGCAGTATTTT.

This clone came up once. This rearrangement joins TRBV11-2 to TRBJ2-3; weak D call: TRBD2 (6 bases). The CDR3 sequence is 17 residues long. Germline lookup yields CDR1 SGHAT and CDR2 FQNNGV. The V gene lost 0 bases and the J gene lost 4 bases, with 17 bases spanning the gap. The CDR3 loop reads CASSLELLVGGPDTQYF. CDR3 DNA sequence: TGTGCCAGCAGCTTAGAACTGCTTGTGGGAGGCCCAGATACGCAGTATTTT.